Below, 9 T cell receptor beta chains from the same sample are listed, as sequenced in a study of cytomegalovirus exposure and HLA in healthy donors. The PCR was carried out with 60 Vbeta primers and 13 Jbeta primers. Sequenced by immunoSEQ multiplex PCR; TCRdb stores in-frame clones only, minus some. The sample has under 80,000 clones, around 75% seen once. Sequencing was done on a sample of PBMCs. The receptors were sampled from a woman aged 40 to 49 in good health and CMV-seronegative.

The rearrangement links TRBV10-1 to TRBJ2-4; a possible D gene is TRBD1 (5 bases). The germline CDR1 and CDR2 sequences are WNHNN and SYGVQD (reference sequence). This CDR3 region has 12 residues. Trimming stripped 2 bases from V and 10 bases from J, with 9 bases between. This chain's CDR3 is CASSEGAGIQYF. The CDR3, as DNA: TGCGCCAGCAGTGAGGGGGCCGGGATTCAGTACTTC.

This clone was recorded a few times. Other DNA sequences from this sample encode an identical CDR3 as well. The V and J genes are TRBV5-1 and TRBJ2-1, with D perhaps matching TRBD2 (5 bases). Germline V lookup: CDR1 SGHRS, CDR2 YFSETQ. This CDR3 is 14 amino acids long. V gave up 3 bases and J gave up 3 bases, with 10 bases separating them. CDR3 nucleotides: TGCGCCAGCAGCTCCGCGGGCGGCTACAATGAGCAGTTCTTC. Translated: CASSSAGGYNEQFF.

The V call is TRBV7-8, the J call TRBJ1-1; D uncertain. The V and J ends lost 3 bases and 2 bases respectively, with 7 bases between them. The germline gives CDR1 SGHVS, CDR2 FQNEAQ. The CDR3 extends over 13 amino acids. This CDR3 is CASSLQVNTEAFF. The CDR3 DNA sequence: TGTGCCAGCAGCTTGCAGGTTAACACTGAAGCTTTCTTT.

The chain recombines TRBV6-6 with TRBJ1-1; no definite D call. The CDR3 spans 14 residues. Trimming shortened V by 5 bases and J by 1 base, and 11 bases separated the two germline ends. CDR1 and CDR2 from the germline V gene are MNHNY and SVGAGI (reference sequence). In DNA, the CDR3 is TGTGCCAGCAGTCCTGACAATAGGAACACTGAAGCTTTCTTT. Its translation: CASSPDNRNTEAFF.

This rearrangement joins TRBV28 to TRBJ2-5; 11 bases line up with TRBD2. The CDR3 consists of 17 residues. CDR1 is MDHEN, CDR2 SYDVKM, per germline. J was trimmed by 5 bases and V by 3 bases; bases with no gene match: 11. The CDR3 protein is CASSFWASGGPGETQYF. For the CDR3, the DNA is TGTGCCAGCAGTTTCTGGGCTAGCGGGGGGCCTGGGGAGACCCAGTACTTC.

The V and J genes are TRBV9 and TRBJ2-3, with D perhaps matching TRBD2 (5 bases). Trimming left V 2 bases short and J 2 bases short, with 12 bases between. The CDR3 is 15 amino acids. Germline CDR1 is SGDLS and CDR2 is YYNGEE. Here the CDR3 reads CASSVGIPDTDTQYF. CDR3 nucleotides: TGTGCCAGCAGCGTCGGGATCCCTGACACAGATACGCAGTATTTT.

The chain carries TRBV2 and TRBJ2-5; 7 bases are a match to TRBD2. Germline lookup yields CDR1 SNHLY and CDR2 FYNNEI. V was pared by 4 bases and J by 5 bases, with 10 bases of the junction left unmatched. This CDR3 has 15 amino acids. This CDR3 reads CASSGRDYYEETQYF. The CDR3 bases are TGTGCCAGCAGTGGCCGGGACTATTATGAGGAGACCCAGTACTTC. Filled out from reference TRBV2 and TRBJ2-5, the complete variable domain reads EPEVTQTPSHQVTQMGQEVILRCVPISNHLYFYWYRQILGQKVEFLVSFYNNEISEKSEIFDDQFSVERPDGSNFTLKIRSTKLEDSAMYFCASSGRDYYEETQYFGPGTRLLVL.

The CDR3: CASRSAGGRTPYEQYF. CDR3 in DNA: TGTGCCAGCAGGTCGGCCGGAGGCCGGACCCCCTACGAGCAGTACTTC. This chain joins TRBV7-2 and TRBJ2-7; a weak D match, TRBD2 (5 bases). The CDR3 is 16 residues long. The V end lost 6 bases, the J end lost 2 bases, and 20 bases lay between the germline ends. Germline CDR1 and CDR2: SGHTA and FQGNSA.

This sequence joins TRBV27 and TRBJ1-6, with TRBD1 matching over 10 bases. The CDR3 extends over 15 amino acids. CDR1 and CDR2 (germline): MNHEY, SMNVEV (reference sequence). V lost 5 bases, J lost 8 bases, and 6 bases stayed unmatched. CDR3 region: CASSKRTGGDSPLHF. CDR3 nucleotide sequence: TGTGCCAGCAGTAAGAGGACAGGGGGAGATTCACCCCTCCACTTT.